The 12 T cell receptor beta chains below come from one sample, sequenced in a study of T cells in women clearing cervical HPV infection. Assay: immunoSEQ multiplex PCR; the TCRdb copy retains only in-frame clones and omits some. Its table lists some 40,000 clones. Sequenced input: blood buffy coat. The source is a woman between 18 and 70 years old with a cervical HPV16 infection that either progressed to CIN3+ or cleared (not recorded which).

Worth noting for this clone: The read comes to an end 3 residues before the CDR3 does, leaving the germline J gene to fill in the end. The chain is built from TRBV7-2 and TRBJ1-1; D is possibly TRBD1 (5 bases). V lost 2 bases to trimming and J lost 0 bases, with 10 bases between them. The CDR3 has 15 residues. The germline V gene encodes CDR1 SGHTA and CDR2 FQGNSA. The CDR3 sequence is CASSLLVGLNTEAFF. CDR3 DNA (partial): TGTGCCAGCAGCTTATTGGTGGGGCTGAACACTGAA.

Turning to this clone: The CDR3 is cut off 3 residues early in the read; its end comes from the germline J gene. This chain connects TRBV11-2 to TRBJ2-2, with 8 nucleotides matching TRBD2. CDR1 and CDR2 (germline): SGHAT, FQNNGV. This CDR3 has 14 residues. Losses at the gene ends were 4 bases for V and 6 bases for J; bases not matched to a gene: 4. Incomplete CDR3 DNA: TGTGCCAGCAGCTATAGCGGGACACCCGGGGAG. Translated: CASSYSGTPGE. In full, the CDR3 is CASSYSGTPGELFF. Full variable domain (missing parts from reference TRBV11-2 and TRBJ2-2): EAGVAQSPRYKIIEKRQSVAFWCNPISGHATLYWYQQILGQGPKLLIQFQNNGVVDDSQLPKDRFSAERLKGVDSTLKIQPAKLEDSAVYLCASSYSGTPGELFFGEGSRLTVL.

On this clone itself: The read finishes 3 residues shy of the CDR3 end, and the germline J gene is used to complete it. The gene calls are TRBV30 and TRBJ2-7; 12 bases are shared with TRBD2. Looked up from germline, CDR1 is GTSNPN and CDR2 is SVGIG (reference sequence). The V and J ends lost 3 bases and 3 bases, in that order; junction bases with no gene match: 0. The CDR3 runs 13 residues. CDR3 DNA (partial): TGTGCCTGGAGGACTAGCGGGAGCTACGAG. Protein product: CAWRTSGSYE. The complete CDR3 sequence is CAWRTSGSYEQYF.

Concerning this clone: The CDR3 end is not reached by the read, which stops 3 residues before it; the germline J gene fills it in. The rearrangement uses TRBV20-1 and TRBJ2-2, with 11 positions matching TRBD1. V trimming: 4 bases; J trimming: 8 bases; junction bases outside the gene matches: 6. The CDR3 has 14 residues. The V gene's germline CDR1 is DFQATT and CDR2 SNEGSKA (reference sequence). The CDR3 bases that were read are TGCAGTGCTATTAGGACAGGGGGCAGTGGGGAG. Its protein product is CSAIRTGGSGE. The CDR3 in its entirety is CSAIRTGGSGELFF.

With respect to this clone: From the germline J gene comes the end of the CDR3, since the read stops 3 residues before it. The chain uses TRBV6-4 and TRBJ2-7; 8 nucleotides line up with TRBD2. V gave up 7 bases and J gave up 3 bases; unmatched junction bases: 14. The CDR3 is 16 residues long. Per the germline V gene, CDR1 is MRHNA and CDR2 is SNTAGT. Partial CDR3 DNA: TGTGCCAGCAAGCTCCGGGGGGGGTCCCCCAACTACGAG. This translates into CASKLRGGSPNYE. The entire CDR3 protein is CASKLRGGSPNYEQYF.

Comment on this clone: Relative to the germline gene, one junction end is altered; a read error may explain this. The read finishes 3 residues shy of the CDR3 end, and the germline J gene is used to complete it. This sequence joins TRBV30 and TRBJ2-1, with 10 bases fitting TRBD2. Germline V gene lookup returns CDR1 GTSNPN and CDR2 SVGIG (reference sequence). CDR3 length equals 14 residues. The covered CDR3 bases are TGTGCCGGGAGGAGTAGCGGGAGGTGGAATGAG. It is translated as CAGRSSGRWNE. The CDR3 in its entirety is CAGRSSGRWNEQFF.

A word on this clone: With the read ending 3 residues before the CDR3 end, the germline J gene is used to fill in that end. The chain is built from TRBV5-1 and TRBJ1-3; possible D gene TRBD1, 5 bases. Germline V lookup: CDR1 SGHRS, CDR2 YFSETQ. This CDR3 is 13 amino acids long. The V end lost 8 bases, the J end lost 1 base, and 10 bases lay between the germline ends. The CDR3 spells CASAPGSGNTIYF. CDR3 DNA (partial): TGCGCCAGTGCCCCAGGGTCTGGAAACACC.

Details on this clone: With the read ending 3 residues before the CDR3 end, the germline J gene is used to fill in that end. The genes are TRBV20-1 and TRBJ1-1; TRBD1 might be the D (5 bases). V dropped 0 bases and J dropped 6 bases, with 11 bases sitting between them. CDR3 length equals 13 residues. Germline V gene lookup returns CDR1 DFQATT and CDR2 SNEGSKA (reference sequence). CDR3: CSARESTAPEAFF. CDR3 DNA (partial): TGCAGTGCTAGAGAATCGACAGCTCCTGAA.

A word on this clone: The CDR3 extends 3 residues past the end of the read, so its final part is completed from the germline J gene. The chain is built from TRBV4-1 and TRBJ1-4; TRBD1 matches at 7 bases. Trimming removed 2 bases from V and 5 bases from J; junction bases left unmatched: 11. CDR3 length equals 17 residues. The germline V gene encodes CDR1 MGHRA and CDR2 YSYEKL. The CDR3: CASSQFPSGQRNEKLFF. The covered CDR3 bases are TGCGCCAGCAGCCAATTTCCGTCGGGACAGCGAAATGAAAAA.

Comment on this clone: The read ends 3 residues before the CDR3 terminus; that terminus is restored from the germline J gene. V is TRBV7-8 and J is TRBJ2-3, with D tentatively TRBD1 (5 bases). The germline CDR1 and CDR2 sequences are SGHVS and FQNEAQ. CDR3 size: 13 residues. The CDR3 here is CASSLNRQQPQYF. CDR3 DNA (partial): TGTGCCAGCAGCTTAAACAGGCAGCAGCCG.

In regard to this clone: Germline is not matched at one junction end, which may reflect a read error. The read ends 3 residues shy of where the CDR3 ends; the end is completed using the germline J gene. The same CDR3 is also encoded by other DNA sequences in this sample. The rearrangement uses TRBV5-1 and TRBJ1-3, with D perhaps TRBD1 (5 bases). The V gene's germline CDR1 is SGHRS and CDR2 YFSETQ. CDR3 length: 15 amino acids. The sequenced part of the CDR3 DNA is TGCGCCAGCAGCTTGGGGGGCGACCCTGGAAACACA. Translated, it gives CASSLGGDPGNT. The full CDR3 sequence reads CASSLGGDPGNTIYF.

Concerning this clone itself: The CDR3 goes on 3 residues after the read ends, and that part is filled in from the germline J gene. This rearrangement joins TRBV19 to TRBJ2-7; 9 bases fit TRBD1. This CDR3 region has 15 residues. CDR1 is LNHDA and CDR2 is SQIVND in the germline V gene (reference sequence). V was clipped by 3 bases and J by 2 bases; unmatched bases: 5. CDR3 bases read: TGTGCCAGTAGTATTCAGGGACAGGGCCCCTACGAG. Translation: CASSIQGQGPYE. The CDR3 in full is CASSIQGQGPYEQYF.